This T cell receptor beta chain was identified in a study of blood T cell repertoires in COVID-19. Study-wide background: PBMCs, B-cell-depleted T cells, or T cells provided the cDNA or gDNA that made up the material.

The V and J ends lost 3 bases and 7 bases respectively, with 13 bases between them. Germline V gives CDR1 SGHNT, CDR2 YYREEE (reference sequence). The length of the CDR3 is 13 residues. Profiled with immunoSEQ multiplex PCR; TCRdb holds only in-frame clones, not every one. The sample lists around 120,000 clones, around 89% occurring once. The receptor was derived from a woman aged 55-70 years with COVID-19, enrolled during active disease. Material for sequencing was peripheral blood. This chain links TRBV5-4 with TRBJ1-1, with a tentative D call TRBD1 (6 bases). The CDR3 region is CASSWGLRDEAFF. The CDR3 nucleotides read TGTGCCAGCAGCTGGGGGCTGAGGGATGAAGCTTTCTTT.